A selection of T cell receptor beta chains follows, all from one sample in a study of T cell responses to AZD1222 COVID-19 vaccine. Clones were read by immunoSEQ multiplex PCR, and TCRdb kept only the in-frame ones, dropping some. The sample lists tens of thousands of clones; around 73% were seen once. The sample in question was peripheral blood, obtained on day 0 of AZD1222 vaccination. The receptor set was obtained from an adult in good health. Each CDR3 is given with its conserved first and last residue. D genes are given only for firm matches. Some rows have no size entry. The others give once, few or many, or a class for an expanded clone.

CDR3 DNA: TGTGCCAGCAGCGCTCCGGGGTCGTCTGGAAACACCATATATTTT
CDR3 protein: CASSAPGSSGNTIYF
clone size: few
J gene: TRBJ1-3
V gene: TRBV6-5
D gene: NA

CDR3 DNA: TGTGCCAGTAGTATAGAGGGACAGCGGGCTCCTTATGGCTACACCTTC
CDR3 protein: CASSIEGQRAPYGYTF
clone size: once
J gene: TRBJ1-2
V gene: TRBV19
D gene: TRBD1

CDR3 DNA: TGTGCCAGCCAGGGGACAGCTGGCAATGAGCAGTTCTTC
CDR3 protein: CASQGTAGNEQFF
clone size: NA
J gene: TRBJ2-1
V gene: TRBV18
D gene: TRBD1

CDR3 DNA: TGTGCCAGCGAAGCAGACAGGGGTCCCTACGAGCAGTACTTC
CDR3 protein: CASEADRGPYEQYF
clone size: NA
J gene: TRBJ2-7
V gene: TRBV6-5
D gene: TRBD1

CDR3 DNA: TGTGCCAGCAGGGCGCTGGGACAGGGGGCGCTTGGGGCCAACGTCCTGACTTTC
CDR3 protein: CASRALGQGALGANVLTF
clone size: NA
J gene: TRBJ2-6
V gene: TRBV27
D gene: TRBD1

CDR3 DNA: TGTGCCAGCTCACCGTATCAGGGCCCTAGCAATCAGCCCCAGCATTTT
CDR3 protein: CASSPYQGPSNQPQHF
clone size: NA
J gene: TRBJ1-5
V gene: TRBV18
D gene: NA

CDR3 DNA: TGCGCCACCTCCCCGCTAGCGGAAGCAGATACGCAGTATTTT
CDR3 protein: CATSPLAEADTQYF
clone size: NA
J gene: TRBJ2-3
V gene: TRBV5-1
D gene: TRBD2

CDR3 DNA: TGTGCCAGCAGCTTAGGAGGGGCGAACACTGAAGCTTTCTTT
CDR3 protein: CASSLGGANTEAFF
clone size: NA
J gene: TRBJ1-1
V gene: TRBV11-2
D gene: NA

CDR3 DNA: TGTGCCTGGAGACAGCGCCGGGAGCAGTACTTC
CDR3 protein: CAWRQRREQYF
clone size: NA
J gene: TRBJ2-7
V gene: TRBV30
D gene: NA

CDR3 DNA: TGTGCCAGCAGCTTCAGTTCGAGCTCCTACAATGAGCAGTTCTTC
CDR3 protein: CASSFSSSSYNEQFF
clone size: NA
J gene: TRBJ2-1
V gene: TRBV7-6
D gene: NA

CDR3 DNA: TGTGCCAGCAGCTTTCTAGCGGGAGAGCAGTACTTC
CDR3 protein: CASSFLAGEQYF
clone size: NA
J gene: TRBJ2-7
V gene: TRBV7-2
D gene: TRBD2

CDR3 DNA: TGTGCCAGCAGCTTAACACAGAGCTCTGGAAACACCATATATTTT
CDR3 protein: CASSLTQSSGNTIYF
clone size: NA
J gene: TRBJ1-3
V gene: TRBV5-5
D gene: NA

CDR3 DNA: TGTGCCAGCAGTGAGGGTTATGAAAAACTGTTTTTT
CDR3 protein: CASSEGYEKLFF
clone size: NA
J gene: TRBJ1-4
V gene: TRBV2
D gene: NA

CDR3 DNA: TGTGCCAGTAATTCGATGGGCGGGTCCTCCTACGAGCAGTACTTC
CDR3 protein: CASNSMGGSSYEQYF
clone size: NA
J gene: TRBJ2-7
V gene: TRBV28
D gene: NA

CDR3 DNA: TGTGCCAGCAGTTACTTCACAGGTCGAGGCTACACCTTC
CDR3 protein: CASSYFTGRGYTF
clone size: NA
J gene: TRBJ1-2
V gene: TRBV6-5
D gene: NA

CDR3 DNA: TGTGCCAGCAGTGAAGGACTAGCGGCGGACTACGAGCAGTACTTC
CDR3 protein: CASSEGLAADYEQYF
clone size: NA
J gene: TRBJ2-7
V gene: TRBV5-4
D gene: TRBD2

CDR3 DNA: TGTGCCAGTAGTATTATGAGACTAGCCTCCTACAATGAGCAGTTCTTC
CDR3 protein: CASSIMRLASYNEQFF
clone size: NA
J gene: TRBJ2-1
V gene: TRBV19
D gene: TRBD2

CDR3 DNA: TGCGCCAGCAGCCCAACTAGCGCGAACACCGGGGAGCTGTTTTTT
CDR3 protein: CASSPTSANTGELFF
clone size: NA
J gene: TRBJ2-2
V gene: TRBV5-1
D gene: TRBD2

CDR3 DNA: TGTGCCAGCAGCTTGCCGACTAGCGGCTACAATGAGCAGTTCTTC
CDR3 protein: CASSLPTSGYNEQFF
clone size: NA
J gene: TRBJ2-1
V gene: TRBV5-4
D gene: TRBD2